The present T cell receptor beta chain was sequenced within a study of T cell repertoires in cytomegalovirus infection. CDR3 length equals 14 residues. V lost 6 bases to trimming and J lost 8 bases, with 16 bases between them. Germline V gives CDR1 MNHEY, CDR2 SMNVEV (reference sequence). This clonotype was seen ten or more times. Using its own MiXCR run on the reads, TCRdb lists one record per CDR3 protein. The profile shows about 300,000 distinct CDR3 sequences, roughly a tenth of them singletons. The chain carries TRBV27 and TRBJ1-4, with a weak D call TRBD1 (5 bases). The receptor comes from a human donor in good health (CMV status not recorded). Some clones in this sample may be carry-over from other donors' samples. Source material: PBMCs. The CDR3 protein is CASRPSGQREKLFF. CDR3 sequence (DNA): TGTGCCAGCAGGCCCTCCGGACAAAGAGAAAAACTGTTTTTT.